This is a list of T cell receptor beta chains from one sample in a study of molecular identifiers for immune sequencing clone quantification. TCRdb used MiXCR to reprocess the PCR reads, holding one entry per CDR3 protein. The profile shows 45,000 to 65,000 distinct CDR3 sequences, 20% to 25% of them singletons. Sequencing input: naive CD8+ T cells from blood, with Jurkat cell RNA spiked in. The receptor source for this set is a human donor in good health. Some libraries in this study had Jurkat cell RNA spiked in. CDR3s include the opening cysteine and the closing phenylalanine or tryptophan. D genes are given only for firm matches. The size of a clone is reported for some rows only, either as once, few or many, or as a class for expanded clones.

j_call d_call v_call cdr3_length clone_size cdr3_nt cdr3_aa
TRBJ1-2 - TRBV14 16 many TGTGCCAGCAGTCCCAGGACGGCCGTTCACTCCTATGGCTACACCTTC CASSPRTAVHSYGYTF
TRBJ2-7 - TRBV6-5 12 many TGTGCCAGCAGTTACGACAGAGACACGATTAACTTC CASSYDRDTINF
TRBJ2-2 TRBD1 TRBV19 15 many TGTGCCAGTAGTATAGGCAGGGGGTACACCGGGGAGCTGTTTTTT CASSIGRGYTGELFF
TRBJ2-2 - TRBV7-6 15 - TGTGCCAGCAGCTTCCGGGACACGAACACCGGGGAGCTGTGTTTT CASSFRDTNTGELCF
TRBJ2-3 - TRBV19 13 many TGTGCCAGTAGTCTCTACAACACAGATACGCAGTATTTT CASSLYNTDTQYF
TRBJ2-5 - TRBV6-5 14 many TGTGCCAGCAGTTACAGGGCAGGGATGGAGACCCAGTACTTC CASSYRAGMETQYF
TRBJ2-2 - TRBV29-1 13 many TGCAGCACCACGGGGCAGGGCGCCGGGGAGCTGTTTTTT CSTTGQGAGELFF
TRBJ1-1 - TRBV7-9 13 many TGTGCCAGCAGTTCCGGACTTCGTTACCAAGTTTTCTTT CASSSGLRYQVFF
TRBJ2-1 - TRBV29-1 12 many TGCAGCGGGAGGGGGGTAGTGGTTGAGCAGTTCTTC CSGRGVVVEQFF
TRBJ1-2 - TRBV29-1 14 - TGCAGCGTCGACGCCGGGACACTTAACTATGGCTACACCTTC CSVDAGTLNYGYTF
TRBJ2-5 TRBD2 TRBV10-3 14 many TGTGCCATCAGCTCAGGCGGGGGGCAAGAGACCCAGTACTTC CAISSGGGQETQYF
TRBJ2-5 TRBD2 TRBV12-3/TRBV12-4 16 - TGTGCCAGCAGTTTTAGTAGCGGGGCACACCAAGAGCCCCAGTACTTC CASSFSSGAHQEPQYF
TRBJ2-2 TRBD1 TRBV19 15 few TGTGCCAGTAGCCGGACAGGGGCGCGCACCGGGGAGCTGTTTTTT CASSRTGARTGELFF
TRBJ2-1 TRBD2 TRBV20-1 17 many TGCAGTGCTAGAGATGAGACTAGCGGCTCAAATTGGGATGAGCAGTTCTTC CSARDETSGSNWDEQFF
TRBJ2-2 - TRBV19 15 few TGTGCCAGTAGCGTCACTAGCTGGAACACCGGGGAGCTGTTTTTT CASSVTSWNTGELFF
TRBJ2-2 - TRBV12-3/TRBV12-4 17 few TGTGCCAGCAGTTTAGCTAGGGGCGAATCGAACACCGGGGAGCTGTTTTTT CASSLARGESNTGELFF
TRBJ1-1 - TRBV6-5 10 many TGTGCCAGCTACGGGTTTGAAGCTTTCTTT CASYGFEAFF
TRBJ2-4 - TRBV20-1 13 - TGCAGTGCTAGAGGGGGGCGGAAAGACATTCAGTACTTC CSARGGRKDIQYF
TRBJ1-2 - TRBV7-9 14 many TGTGCCAGCAGCTTAGGTGGCAGCATCTATGGCTACACCTTC CASSLGGSIYGYTF
TRBJ2-6 - TRBV6-6 18 many TGTGCCAGCAGTTACTCGTCGGTCGCCTTCTCTGGGGCCAACGTCCTGACTTTC CASSYSSVAFSGANVLTF
TRBJ1-5 - TRBV4-1 15 many TGCGCCAGCAGCCAAGAGAGGACCCAAAATCAGCCCCAGCATTTT CASSQERTQNQPQHF
TRBJ2-7 TRBD2 TRBV20-1 15 many TGCAGTGCTGGGACCCCGGGACTAGGAACCTACGAGCAGTACTTC CSAGTPGLGTYEQYF
TRBJ1-1 - TRBV7-9 11 many TGTGCCAGCAGCTTAGGCTCCGGGGCTTTCTTT CASSLGSGAFF
TRBJ2-7 TRBD2 TRBV20-1 21 few TGCAGTGCTAGAGATCGTCAGCGGGTACTAGCGGCAAGGGGTGTCGGTCGGGAGCAGTACTTC CSARDRQRVLAARGVGREQYF
TRBJ1-2 - TRBV7-9 16 many TGTGCCAGCAGCCCCCCCGAGCATCCTTTAAACTATGGCTACACCTTC CASSPPEHPLNYGYTF
TRBJ2-3 TRBD2 TRBV12-3/TRBV12-4 14 many TGTGCCAGCAGTAGCGGGAGGGGCACAGATACGCAGTATTTT CASSSGRGTDTQYF
TRBJ2-7 - TRBV6-2/TRBV6-3 13 - TGTGCCAGCAGTCGCCGGGATAACTACGAGCAGTACTTC CASSRRDNYEQYF
TRBJ2-3 - TRBV6-2/TRBV6-3 15 many TGTGCCAGCAGCTCCGGGACAATCAGCACAGATACGCAGTATTTT CASSSGTISTDTQYF
TRBJ2-1 TRBD2 TRBV15 14 many TGTGCCACCAGCACCAGGACTAGCTGGAATGAGCAGTTCTTC CATSTRTSWNEQFF
TRBJ2-5 - TRBV20-1 16 many TGCAGTGCTAGGGCCGCGGGGGCCACGTACCAAGAGACCCAGTACTTC CSARAAGATYQETQYF
TRBJ1-4 - TRBV12-3/TRBV12-4 18 many TGTGCCAGCACCCATTCGGGAGCGCGGGGCGCTAGGAATGAAAAACTGTTTTTT CASTHSGARGARNEKLFF
TRBJ2-7 TRBD2 TRBV29-1 13 many TGCAGCGCCCGAGCGGGGGACTCCTACGAGCAGTACTTC CSARAGDSYEQYF
TRBJ2-3 TRBD1 TRBV27 16 many TGTGCCAGCAGTCTACCCGGGGACAGTAGCACAGATACGCAGTATTTT CASSLPGDSSTDTQYF
TRBJ2-7 - TRBV6-5 13 many TGTGCCAGCAGTAGGATGGCAGGGATCGAGCAGTACTTC CASSRMAGIEQYF
TRBJ1-5 - TRBV6-1 14 many TGTGCCAGCAGTGGGGGGGAAAGCAATCAGCCCCAGCATTTT CASSGGESNQPQHF
TRBJ2-7 - TRBV7-9 11 many TGTGCCAGCACCGAGACCCACGAGCAGTACTTC CASTETHEQYF
TRBJ1-5 - TRBV5-1 14 many TGCGCCAGCAGCTTGGGAACAGGGCCTCAGCCCCAGCATTTT CASSLGTGPQPQHF
TRBJ2-1 - TRBV14 13 many TGTGCCAGCAGCCAAGCCCCAGGCGGGATTTGGTTCTTC CASSQAPGGIWFF
TRBJ2-7 - TRBV11-3 13 many TGTGCCAGCAGTAGAATTAGGTCCTACGAGCAGTACTTC CASSRIRSYEQYF
TRBJ2-7 - TRBV29-1 11 many TGCAGCGTTGCTGATAAGGGACGACAGTACTTC CSVADKGRQYF
TRBJ2-7 - TRBV7-3 15 few TGTGCCAGCAGCTTAAATCCAGCGGCTAATTACGAGCAGTACTTC CASSLNPAANYEQYF
TRBJ2-1 - TRBV29-1 14 many TGCAGCGCCCGGTCGGGGGGAGGGGGTCAGGGGCAGTTCTTC CSARSGGGGQGQFF
TRBJ2-3 - TRBV4-3 16 few TGCGCCAGCAGCCAAGAAGTGCGGGGGCGCACAGATACGCAGTATTTT CASSQEVRGRTDTQYF
TRBJ2-7 TRBD1 TRBV20-1 17 few TGCAGTGCTAGATCCAGGGACAGGGGGCGTTTAGATTCCGAGCAGTACTTC CSARSRDRGRLDSEQYF
TRBJ1-2 - TRBV2 14 many TGTGCCAGCAGTGAGATGCAAGGGCCCTATGGCTACACCTTC CASSEMQGPYGYTF
TRBJ2-5 - TRBV5-3 13 many TGTGCCAGCTCTCTCTCGGGGCGGGACACCCAGTACTTT CASSLSGRDTQYF
TRBJ2-4 - TRBV20-1 15 many TGCAGTGCTAAAATCAGGGATTTAGCCAAAAACATTCAGTACTTC CSAKIRDLAKNIQYF
TRBJ2-5 TRBD1 TRBV7-9 15 many TGTGCCAGCAGGACGGACAGGGGGAACCAAGAGACCCAGTACTTC CASRTDRGNQETQYF
TRBJ2-6 TRBD1 TRBV7-2 18 many TGTGCCAGCAGCTGGCCGGGACAGGGGGGACCTGGGGCCAACGTCCTGACTTTC CASSWPGQGGPGANVLTF
TRBJ2-7 - TRBV19 10 many TGTGCCAGTAGGCCCTACGAGCAGTACTTC CASRPYEQYF
TRBJ1-1 - TRBV30 11 many TGTGCCTGGAGTCCCCTCACTGAAGCTTTCTTT CAWSPLTEAFF
TRBJ2-7 - TRBV6-6 14 many TGTGCCAGCAGTTCAAGATCAGGTGCCTACGAGCAGTACTTC CASSSRSGAYEQYF
TRBJ2-7 - TRBV7-2 12 many TGTGCCAGCAGCTTAGTCGGTGACGAGCAGTACTTC CASSLVGDEQYF
TRBJ2-3 - TRBV28 16 many TGTGCCAGCAGGAGATTTGACAGGAGGCCTCCAGATACGCAGTATTTT CASRRFDRRPPDTQYF